Shown below are 28 T cell receptor beta chains from a single sample sequenced in a study of vaccination effects on CD4 cells after COVID-19. The antigens for these receptors are not known. Data came from immunoSEQ multiplex PCR; TCRdb stores just in-frame clones and leaves some out. Of tens of thousands of clones detected, around 79% appear once; the ten largest clones hold around 21%. Antigen-specific CD4+ T cells were expanded (with viral peptide pools) by the ViraFEST assay ahead of sequencing. CD4+ T cells were isolated after about eleven days of culture. SARS-CoV-2 infection was confirmed by PCR in the person between March and December 2020. The sequencing used CD4+ T cells from PBMCs cultured with HCoV-NL63 spike peptides, collected before COVID-19 vaccination. Receptor source: a human donor who had a prior SARS-CoV-2 infection.

This chain connects TRBV2 to TRBJ2-2, with 9 bases lining up with TRBD1. This CDR3 spans 14 amino acids. The J segment lost 6 bases and the V segment lost 8 bases, leaving 7 bases of the junction unmatched. Germline lookup yields CDR1 SNHLY and CDR2 FYNNEI. The CDR3 is CASRDRDWSGELFF. The DNA for the CDR3 is TGTGCCAGCCGGGACAGGGATTGGTCCGGGGAGCTGTTTTTT.

This clone was observed a single time. The chain recombines TRBV6-5 with TRBJ1-1, with unresolved D. The CDR3 totals 14 residues. The germline CDR1 and CDR2 sequences are MNHEY and SVGAGI. V was shortened by 4 bases and J by 1 base, with 10 bases between the two germline ends. The DNA of the CDR3 is TGTGCCAGCAGTTCCCCGCGGTGGAACACTGAAGCTTTCTTT. This gives the protein CASSSPRWNTEAFF.

The chain combines TRBV15 with TRBJ2-2; 8 bases line up with TRBD2. The germline V gene encodes CDR1 LNHNV and CDR2 YYDKDF (reference sequence). V was pared by 6 bases and J by 6 bases, with 6 bases of the junction left unmatched. The CDR3 totals 14 residues. As DNA, the CDR3 is TGTGCCACCAGTCGCGGGGGGAGTGCCGGGGAGCTGTTTTTT. Encoded protein: CATSRGGSAGELFF.

The chain carries TRBV9 and TRBJ2-7; D possibly corresponds to TRBD2 (6 bases). CDR1 SGDLS and CDR2 YYNGEE come from the germline V gene. V was cut by 4 bases and J by 6 bases, with 17 bases left in between. The CDR3 consists of 14 residues. This CDR3 reads CASSPSLSGGEQYF. CDR3 bases: TGTGCCAGCAGCCCATCCCTTAGCGGCGGCGAGCAGTACTTC. Full variable domain (outside the CDR3, taken from reference TRBV9 and TRBJ2-7): DSGVTQTPKHLITATGQRVTLRCSPRSGDLSVYWYQQSLDQGLQFLIQYYNGEERAKGNILERFSAQQFPDLHSELNLSSLELGDSALYFCASSPSLSGGEQYFGPGTRLTVT.

The rearrangement joins TRBV29-1 to TRBJ2-1; 7 positions match TRBD2. Trimming took 1 base from V and 8 from J; bases not matched to a gene: 2. The CDR3 covers 12 residues. Looked up from germline, CDR1 is SQVTM and CDR2 is ANQGSEA. This CDR3 is CSVEGGGYEQFF. In DNA form, the CDR3 reads TGCAGCGTTGAAGGCGGGGGTTATGAGCAGTTCTTC.

This chain connects TRBV27 to TRBJ2-3, with D unclear. Trimming pared 1 base from V and 2 bases from J, leaving 19 bases between. Per the germline V gene, CDR1 is MNHEY and CDR2 is SMNVEV (reference sequence). The CDR3 has 18 amino acids. CDR3 protein: CASSLLAQARKYTDTQYF. CDR3 bases: TGTGCCAGCAGTTTATTAGCCCAGGCGCGCAAATACACAGATACGCAGTATTTT.

J is TRBJ2-3 and V is TRBV7-3; tentatively, D is TRBD1 or TRBD2 (5 bases each). Germline values: CDR1 SGHTA, CDR2 FQGTGA. The CDR3 runs to 14 residues. Trimming took off 5 bases at V and 6 bases at J, with 15 bases between the two ends. The CDR3 reads CASSRAGTEDTQYF. CDR3 DNA: TGTGCCAGCAGCAGAGCCGGGACGGAGGATACGCAGTATTTT.

The V and J genes are TRBV6-5 and TRBJ2-3, with D perhaps assigned TRBD1 or TRBD2 (5 bases each). Germline V gene sequence: CDR1 MNHEY, CDR2 SVGAGI. V lost 10 bases and J lost 5, with 16 bases in between. CDR3 length: 13 residues. The CDR3 region is CATLDSGQDTQYF. The CDR3 DNA reads TGTGCCACCCTGGACTCGGGGCAAGATACGCAGTATTTT.

The sample holds a few counts of this clone. The CDR3 loop is CASSLDHTEAFF. CDR3 DNA sequence: TGTGCCAGCAGCTTAGACCACACTGAAGCTTTCTTT. This chain connects TRBV11-3 to TRBJ1-1; no definite D call. CDR1 SGHNT and CDR2 YENEEA come from the germline V gene. V lost 0 bases and J lost 3, with 2 bases in between. CDR3 length equals 12 residues.

A few counts support this clone. The V call is TRBV5-4, the J call TRBJ1-4; D ambiguous. The CDR3 has 13 amino acids. V lost 1 base and J lost 6, with 7 bases in between. Per the germline V gene, CDR1 is SGHNT and CDR2 is YYREEE (reference sequence). CDR3 bases: TGTGCCAGCAGCTTGTGGCCTGATGAAAAACTGTTTTTT. It encodes CASSLWPDEKLFF.

The chain couples TRBV5-1 to TRBJ1-4; D call uncertain. Between the trimmed V and J ends, which lost 7 bases and 8 bases, there was a span of 18 bases. The CDR3 extends over 14 amino acids. Germline loops: CDR1 SGHRS, CDR2 YFSETQ. The CDR3 protein is CASGPDQDFEKLFF. The DNA of the CDR3 is TGCGCCAGCGGCCCGGATCAGGATTTCGAAAAACTGTTTTTT. Full variable domain (missing parts from reference TRBV5-1 and TRBJ1-4): KAGVTQTPRYLIKTRGQQVTLSCSPISGHRSVSWYQQTPGQGLQFLFEYFSETQRNKGNFPGRFSGRQFSNSRSEMNVSTLELGDSALYLCASGPDQDFEKLFFGSGTQLSVL.

The genes are TRBV2 and TRBJ2-5; no firm D call. Trimming stripped 6 bases from V and 2 bases from J, with 10 bases between. In germline, CDR1 is SNHLY, CDR2 FYNNEI. The CDR3 is made up of 13 amino acids. The DNA of the CDR3 is TGTGCCAGCAGGGGCCCGCTACAAGAGACCCAGTACTTC. Its protein product is CASRGPLQETQYF. Full variable domain (remainder filled in from reference TRBV2 and TRBJ2-5): EPEVTQTPSHQVTQMGQEVILRCVPISNHLYFYWYRQILGQKVEFLVSFYNNEISEKSEIFDDQFSVERPDGSNFTLKIRSTKLEDSAMYFCASRGPLQETQYFGPGTRLLVL.

The chain carries TRBV19 and TRBJ1-2; D is unresolved. The germline CDR1 and CDR2 sequences are LNHDA and SQIVND (reference sequence). The CDR3 is made up of 14 amino acids. Trimming left V 8 bases short and J 0 bases short, with 13 bases between. Written as DNA, the CDR3 is TGTGCCAGTCAGAGCGGAAGGGCTAACTATGGCTACACCTTC. Translating it yields CASQSGRANYGYTF.

This chain links TRBV7-8 with TRBJ1-5; D is unclear. The V gene's germline CDR1 is SGHVS and CDR2 FQNEAQ. The CDR3 consists of 15 residues. The V and J ends lost 3 bases and 4 bases respectively, with 13 bases between them. The CDR3 sequence is CASSFGTRENQPQHF. Written as DNA, the CDR3 is TGTGCCAGCAGCTTCGGTACGAGGGAAAATCAGCCCCAGCATTTT.

The V gene is TRBV7-9, the J gene TRBJ2-5, with D possibly TRBD1 on 5 matching bases. CDR3 length equals 15 residues. In germline, CDR1 is SEHNR, CDR2 FQNEAQ (reference sequence). V lost 1 base and J lost 1, with 10 bases in between. This chain's CDR3 is CASSLGAGPQETQYF. DNA for the CDR3: TGTGCCAGCAGCTTAGGGGCAGGGCCCCAAGAGACCCAGTACTTC.

V usage is TRBV5-1 and J usage is TRBJ2-3; D is perhaps TRBD2 (5 bases). Germline loops: CDR1 SGHRS, CDR2 YFSETQ. The CDR3 is 14 amino acids. V lost 0 bases to trimming and J lost 0 bases, with 5 bases between them. CDR3 sequence: CASSLGTSTDTQYF. In nucleotides, the CDR3 is TGCGCCAGCAGCTTGGGGACTAGCACAGATACGCAGTATTTT.

The V call is TRBV9, the J call TRBJ1-3, with D tentatively TRBD1 (6 bases). The CDR3 contains 14 residues. Trimming left V 3 bases short and J 2 bases short, with 9 bases between. Per germline, CDR1 SGDLS and CDR2 YYNGEE. The CDR3 reads CASSARGPGNTIYF. CDR3 sequence (DNA): TGTGCCAGCAGCGCCAGGGGACCTGGAAACACCATATATTTT. The variable domain in full, completed from reference TRBV9 and TRBJ1-3, reads DSGVTQTPKHLITATGQRVTLRCSPRSGDLSVYWYQQSLDQGLQFLIQYYNGEERAKGNILERFSAQQFPDLHSELNLSSLELGDSALYFCASSARGPGNTIYFGEGSWLTVV.

This rearrangement joins TRBV28 to TRBJ1-2; perhaps TRBD1 as D (5 bases). The germline V gene has CDR1 MDHEN and CDR2 SYDVKM. Between the trimmed V and J ends, which lost 5 bases and 5 bases, there was a span of 15 bases. The length of the CDR3 is 14 residues. CDR3 amino acids: CASSPGTPPYGYTF. As DNA, the CDR3 is TGTGCCAGCAGTCCCGGGACTCCTCCTTATGGCTACACCTTC.

The chain links TRBV11-2 to TRBJ2-4, with 7 bases that match TRBD2. CDR1 is SGHAT and CDR2 is FQNNGV in the germline V gene. The CDR3 is 15 amino acids. J lost 6 bases, V lost 2 bases, and 7 bases had no gene match. CDR3 sequence: CASSLRASSGNIQYF. The DNA of the CDR3 is TGTGCCAGCAGCTTACGGGCGTCTAGCGGAAACATTCAGTACTTC.

This chain uses TRBV28 with TRBJ1-2; the D gene is possibly TRBD1 (5 bases). Germline V gives CDR1 MDHEN, CDR2 SYDVKM. V was pared by 3 bases and J by 5 bases, with 7 bases between. The CDR3 extends over 12 amino acids. Here the CDR3 reads CASSFRQYGYTF. DNA for the CDR3: TGTGCCAGCAGTTTCCGACAGTATGGCTACACCTTC.

This clone was counted a single time. The chain carries TRBV7-2 and TRBJ1-1, with D unclear. CDR3 length: 14 residues. CDR1 is SGHTA and CDR2 is FQGNSA in the germline V gene. V gave up 0 bases and J gave up 3 bases, with 8 bases separating them. CDR3 in amino acids: CASSLALWDTEAFF. DNA for the CDR3: TGTGCCAGCAGCTTAGCGCTTTGGGACACTGAAGCTTTCTTT. Full variable domain (remainder filled in from reference TRBV7-2 and TRBJ1-1): GAGVSQSPSNKVTEKGKDVELRCDPISGHTALYWYRQSLGQGLEFLIYFQGNSAPDKSGLPSDRFSAERTGGSVSTLTIQRTQQEDSAVYLCASSLALWDTEAFFGQGTRLTVV.

The chain is built from TRBV11-3 and TRBJ2-5; D remains unclear. Germline-derived CDR1 and CDR2 are SGHNT and YENEEA. The CDR3 covers 12 residues. Between the trimmed V and J ends, which lost 5 bases and 5 bases, there was a span of 9 bases. In nucleotides, the CDR3 is TGTGCCAGCAGCACCCAAGGGGAGACCCAGTACTTC. Translation: CASSTQGETQYF.

The rearrangement links TRBV7-2 to TRBJ1-4, with D possibly matching TRBD1 (5 bases). The CDR3 totals 15 residues. The germline CDR1 and CDR2 sequences are SGHTA and FQGNSA. Trimming shortened V by 0 bases and J by 8 bases, and 13 bases separated the two germline ends. CDR3 protein: CASSLAAGGWEKLFF. The CDR3 coding sequence is TGTGCCAGCAGCTTAGCGGCCGGGGGTTGGGAAAAACTGTTTTTT.

The chain links TRBV7-2 to TRBJ2-7, with 10 bases matching TRBD2. Germline values: CDR1 SGHTA, CDR2 FQGNSA. The CDR3 consists of 16 residues. V shed 3 bases, J shed 2 bases, and the junction held 7 bases outside the gene matches. The CDR3 DNA is TGTGCCAGCAGCTTGGTTAGCGGGGGGTCCCCCTACGAGCAGTACTTC. Residues: CASSLVSGGSPYEQYF.

The chain uses TRBV5-4 and TRBJ2-1; 8 bases fit TRBD1. V lost 0 bases, J lost 6 bases, and 11 bases stayed unmatched. The CDR3 covers 17 residues. Germline V lookup: CDR1 SGHNT, CDR2 YYREEE (reference sequence). The CDR3 DNA reads TGTGCCAGCAGCTTGGAGGCAGGGGGCGCGAGGGCCAATGAGCAGTTCTTC. Protein sequence: CASSLEAGGARANEQFF.

The chain is built from TRBV11-2 and TRBJ2-3, with TRBD2 as a possible D gene (6 bases). V shed 5 bases and J shed 5 bases, with 14 bases lying between them. There are 14 residues in the CDR3. CDR1 and CDR2 from the germline V gene are SGHAT and FQNNGV. CDR3 in amino acids: CASSAMLALDTQYF. The CDR3, as DNA: TGTGCCAGCAGCGCGATGCTAGCGTTAGATACGCAGTATTTT.

This chain joins TRBV7-9 and TRBJ1-1; the D gene is possibly TRBD1 (6 bases). V gave up 3 bases and J gave up 6 bases, with 14 bases separating them. The CDR3 consists of 14 residues. Germline-derived CDR1 and CDR2 are SEHNR and FQNEAQ (reference sequence). In DNA, the CDR3 is TGTGCCAGCAGCTTTTACAGGGAGGGTCCTGAAGCTTTCTTT. Translating it yields CASSFYREGPEAFF.

This clone was detected a few times. J is TRBJ2-7 and V is TRBV4-2; maybe TRBD2 (5 bases). The V gene's germline CDR1 is LGHNA and CDR2 YNFKEQ. The CDR3 is 14 amino acids. V shed 8 bases and J shed 3 bases, with 17 bases lying between them. The CDR3 nucleotides are TGTGCCAGCCGATGGGCGGGTTCCCACTACGAGCAGTACTTC. Its protein product is CASRWAGSHYEQYF.